This T cell receptor beta chain was captured by sequencing in a study of shared clonotypes between healthy human individuals. In the naive CD8 group, cells lacked CD45RO and were positively selected for CCR7, so terminally differentiated effector memory CD45RA+ cells were left out. Profiled with immunoSEQ multiplex PCR; TCRdb holds only in-frame clones, not every one. The table has 1.5 million to 2.5 million clones, approximately 94% seen once. The CDR3 is 13 amino acids. V lost 6 bases and J lost 4, with 12 bases in between. Germline CDR1 and CDR2: MNHEY and SVGAGI. This chain joins TRBV6-5 and TRBJ1-2; no clear D. The TCR comes from a young man in good health. Sequenced: naive CD8+ T cells sorted from blood. Here the CDR3 reads CASRQGTIYGYTF. The CDR3 region has the DNA TGTGCCAGCAGGCAAGGCACCATCTATGGCTACACCTTC.